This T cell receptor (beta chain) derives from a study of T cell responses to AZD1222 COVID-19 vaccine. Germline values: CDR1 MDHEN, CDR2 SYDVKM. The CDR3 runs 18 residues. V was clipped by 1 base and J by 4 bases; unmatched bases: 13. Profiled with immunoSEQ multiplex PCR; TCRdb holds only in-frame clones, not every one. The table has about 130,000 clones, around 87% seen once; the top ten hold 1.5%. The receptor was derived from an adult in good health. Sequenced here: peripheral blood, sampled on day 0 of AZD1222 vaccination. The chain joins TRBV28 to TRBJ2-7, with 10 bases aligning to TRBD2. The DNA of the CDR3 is TGTGCCAGCAGTTTATTCCCGGGGTCTAGCGGGGGATTGTACGAGCAGTACTTC. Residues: CASSLFPGSSGGLYEQYF.